The 27 T cell receptor beta chains in this list originate from one sample, sequenced in a study of PD-1 blockade in classical Hodgkin lymphoma. Time point meaning: cycle 4 day 1 (C4D1), after 6 weeks of nivolumab. The patients all showed relapse after autologous stem cell transplantation, while their brentuximab vedotin exposure varied. With magnetic negative selection, CD4+ T cells were purified from PBMCs that had been thawed. The method was immunoSEQ multiplex PCR; TCRdb's version includes in-frame clones alone and lacks a portion of them. Among some 9,100 clones listed, around 80% were seen once. This material consisted of CD4+ T cells from blood, taken before the fourth cycle of nivolumab. The receptors come from a human donor with classical Hodgkin lymphoma.

The chain recombines TRBV7-9 with TRBJ2-7, with D hard to call. This CDR3 has 13 residues. Germline-derived CDR1 and CDR2 are SEHNR and FQNEAQ (reference sequence). V was trimmed by 7 bases and J by 4 bases, leaving 14 bases between them. The CDR3 reads CASTFRGVYEQYF. CDR3 nucleotide sequence: TGTGCCAGCACCTTCCGCGGTGTTTACGAGCAGTACTTC. Supplemented by reference TRBV7-9 and TRBJ2-7, the full variable domain reads DTGVSQNPRHKITKRGQNVTFRCDPISEHNRLYWYRQTLGQGPEFLTYFQNEAQLEKSRLLSDRFSAERPKGSFSTLEIQRTEQGDSAMYLCASTFRGVYEQYFGPGTRLTVT.

The genes are TRBV6-5 and TRBJ2-1; no clear D. Trimming removed 6 bases at V and 4 bases at J, with 4 bases between. This CDR3 has 11 residues. CDR1 is MNHEY, CDR2 SVGAGI, per germline. The DNA of the CDR3 is TGTGCCAGCAGGGGATACAATGAGCAGTTCTTC. This codes for CASRGYNEQFF.

The chain links TRBV30 to TRBJ2-5; D gene uncertain. The length of the CDR3 is 15 residues. Deletions cut 2 bases from V and 1 base from J, with 14 bases between. The V gene's germline CDR1 is GTSNPN and CDR2 SVGIG (reference sequence). CDR3 DNA sequence: TGTGCCTGGAGTATATCAATGGGCCTCCAAGAGACCCAGTACTTC. This encodes CAWSISMGLQETQYF.

This rearrangement joins TRBV7-6 to TRBJ2-7; 12 nucleotides line up with TRBD2. The CDR3 covers 16 residues. The germline V gene has CDR1 SGHVS and CDR2 FNYEAQ. V dropped 0 bases and J dropped 7; count of bases not matched to a gene: 7. The CDR3 DNA reads TGTGCCAGCAGCTTAGCGCTAGCGGGGGGGCCGGGGGAGCAGTACTTC. Amino acids: CASSLALAGGPGEQYF.

This clone was recorded once. The V call is TRBV7-5, the J call TRBJ1-5; no check of the table's D call, TRBD1, against the DNA was made. TRBV7-5 represents a pseudogene. This CDR3 comprises 15 residues. The CDR3, as DNA: TGTGTCAGAAGCCCGAAACAGGTTAGCAATCAGCCCCAGCATTTT. Translation: CVRSPKQVSNQPQHF.

The V call is TRBV5-6, the J call TRBJ2-3; possible D gene TRBD2, 5 bases. Germline CDR1 reads SGHDT; CDR2 reads YYEEEE. CDR3 length: 13 amino acids. Trimming took 4 bases from V and 3 from J, leaving 9 bases between them. CDR3 loop: CASSAAATDTQYF. In DNA, the CDR3 is TGTGCCAGCAGCGCAGCGGCGACAGATACGCAGTATTTT.

This clone was seen once. The chain employs TRBV7-2 and TRBJ1-2, with 12 nucleotides matching TRBD1. This CDR3 comprises 16 residues. J gave up 4 bases and V 2 bases, and 5 bases lay outside the gene matches. The V gene's germline CDR1 is SGHTA and CDR2 FQGNSA. The CDR3: CASSLKGQGASYGYTF. Written as DNA, the CDR3 is TGTGCCAGCAGCTTAAAGGGACAGGGGGCATCCTATGGCTACACCTTC.

The gene calls are TRBV16 and TRBJ2-2; 7 bases map to TRBD1. Germline V gene data show CDR1 as KGHSY and CDR2 as FQNENV. This CDR3 spans 15 amino acids. Trimming at V came to 7 bases and at J to 2 bases, leaving 7 bases not matched to a gene. CDR3 DNA: TGTGCCAGCAACCCCCAGGGGGTAAACACCGGGGAGCTGTTTTTT. This codes for CASNPQGVNTGELFF.

This clone has a handful of counts. The CDR3 nucleotides read TGTGCCATCCTCGGGGGGAATGAGCAGTTCTTC. Translated: CAILGGNEQFF. This chain links TRBV10-3 with TRBJ2-1; 7 bases fit TRBD2. In germline, CDR1 is ENHRY, CDR2 SYGVKD. V lost 8 bases and J lost 7; bases outside the gene matches: 2. This CDR3 is 11 amino acids long.

V usage is TRBV18 and J usage is TRBJ2-2; 8 bases fit TRBD1. The CDR3 consists of 15 residues. V was pared by 6 bases and J by 0 bases, with 3 bases of the junction left unmatched. Germline assignment: CDR1 KGHSH and CDR2 LQKENI. CDR3 DNA sequence: TGTGCCAGCTCCGGGACAGGCCCGAACACCGGGGAGCTGTTTTTT. This gives the protein CASSGTGPNTGELFF.

This clone has just a few counts. The J gene is TRBJ1-5, the V gene TRBV19, with D maybe TRBD1 (5 bases). Trimming left V 5 bases short and J 4 bases short, with 12 bases between. Germline CDR1 reads LNHDA; CDR2 reads SQIVND (reference sequence). The CDR3 runs to 14 residues. CDR3 in DNA: TGTGCCAGTAGTTGGGACCTCGTGAATCAGCCCCAGCATTTT. Its translation: CASSWDLVNQPQHF.

J is TRBJ2-2 and V is TRBV4-3; 7 bases are a match to TRBD1. This CDR3 has 15 residues. With 4 bases clipped from V and 4 bases from J, the junction kept 6 bases outside the gene matches. Germline CDR1 and CDR2: LGHNA and YSLEER. CDR3 loop: CASSPGQVGTGELFF. The CDR3, as DNA: TGCGCCAGCAGCCCTGGACAGGTTGGCACCGGGGAGCTGTTTTTT.

This clone was picked up one time. CDR3 nucleotides: TGTGCCAGCAGCTTAGGCCCAGGGGACACCTACGAGCAGTACTTC. It encodes CASSLGPGDTYEQYF. The rearrangement joins TRBV7-3 to TRBJ2-7; D perhaps matches TRBD1 (6 bases). V lost 2 bases and J 2 bases, leaving 13 bases between the germline ends. The CDR3 runs 15 residues. Germline V CDR1 and CDR2: SGHTA, FQGTGA.

The chain is built from TRBV5-4 and TRBJ1-2; D not resolved. Looked up from germline, CDR1 is SGHNT and CDR2 is YYREEE (reference sequence). V lost 0 bases, J lost 4 bases, and 4 bases lay in between. The CDR3 sequence is 12 residues long. CDR3 in DNA: TGTGCCAGCAGCTTGGACAGCTATGGCTACACCTTC. Translating it yields CASSLDSYGYTF.

V and J are TRBV27 and TRBJ1-5, with D possibly being TRBD1 (6 bases). Trimming took 1 base from V and 2 from J, leaving 15 bases between them. Germline V gene data show CDR1 as MNHEY and CDR2 as SMNVEV (reference sequence). This CDR3 spans 17 amino acids. CDR3 protein: CASSLWMGAEGNQPQHF. CDR3 nucleotide sequence: TGTGCCAGCAGTTTATGGATGGGGGCGGAGGGCAATCAGCCCCAGCATTTT.

This chain connects TRBV6-1 to TRBJ2-7, with 10 positions matching TRBD1. Germline assignment: CDR1 MNHNS and CDR2 SASEGT. The V and J ends lost 2 bases and 2 bases, in that order; junction bases with no gene match: 3. The length of the CDR3 is 15 residues. The CDR3, as DNA: TGTGCCAGCAGTGAACCGGGACAGGGGACCTACGAGCAGTACTTC. It yields the protein CASSEPGQGTYEQYF.

The rearrangement links TRBV6-4 to TRBJ1-6, with D uncertain. Germline V CDR1 and CDR2: MRHNA, SNTAGT. The CDR3 consists of 14 residues. With 4 bases removed from V and 4 bases from J, the gap between germline ends came to 8 bases. CDR3 sequence reads: CASSVSVYNSPLHF. The CDR3 DNA is TGTGCCAGCAGTGTGTCTGTATATAATTCACCCCTCCACTTT.

A single count supports this clone. V gene TRBV5-1 combines with J gene TRBJ2-7, with 7 bases lining up with TRBD2. CDR1 SGHRS and CDR2 YFSETQ come from the germline V gene. The V gene end was trimmed by 4 bases and the J gene end by 3 bases; junction bases not matched to a gene: 7. CDR3 length equals 14 residues. The CDR3, as DNA: TGCGCCAGCAGCCTTAGCGGGTCCAGCTACGAGCAGTACTTC. This codes for CASSLSGSSYEQYF.

This clone was seen just once. V usage is TRBV19 and J usage is TRBJ2-1, with D possibly matching TRBD2 (6 bases). This CDR3 contains 14 residues. V was shortened by 1 base and J by 7 bases, with 11 bases between the two germline ends. Germline V CDR1 and CDR2: LNHDA, SQIVND (reference sequence). CDR3 protein: CASSIAGAGNEQFF. As DNA, the CDR3 is TGTGCCAGTAGTATAGCGGGAGCAGGAAATGAGCAGTTCTTC.

The rearrangement joins TRBV12-5 to TRBJ1-1; D call uncertain. The CDR3 extends over 13 amino acids. Trimming shortened V by 4 bases and J by 0 bases, and 6 bases separated the two germline ends. CDR1 and CDR2 from the germline V gene are LGHNT and FRNRAP. CDR3 protein: CASGSSLNTEAFF. The CDR3 DNA reads TGTGCTAGTGGTTCCAGTCTGAACACTGAAGCTTTCTTT.

V and J are TRBV25-1 and TRBJ2-2; no firm D call. Between the trimmed V and J ends, which lost 0 bases and 5 bases, there was a span of 4 bases. Per germline, CDR1 MGHDK and CDR2 SYGVNS. The CDR3 sequence is 13 residues long. CDR3 sequence: CASSEYSTGELFF. In DNA form, the CDR3 reads TGTGCCAGCAGTGAATATAGTACCGGGGAGCTGTTTTTT.

The V call is TRBV5-6, the J call TRBJ2-4; the D gene could be TRBD1 or TRBD2 (5 bases each). Looked up from germline, CDR1 is SGHDT and CDR2 is YYEEEE. The V end lost 2 bases, the J end lost 0 bases, and 6 bases lay between the germline ends. CDR3 length: 14 residues. CDR3 nucleotides: TGTGCCAGCAGCTTTGGGGGAGCCAAAAACATTCAGTACTTC. This codes for CASSFGGAKNIQYF.

This clone was seen only once. The chain joins TRBV5-1 to TRBJ2-5; 8 bases match TRBD2. Germline CDR1 is SGHRS and CDR2 is YFSETQ. Germline trimming cut 4 bases from V and 2 bases from J; bases unmatched to any gene: 7. This CDR3 has 15 amino acids. This CDR3 reads CASSDGTGGQETQYF. The CDR3 bases are TGCGCCAGCAGCGATGGTACGGGGGGGCAAGAGACCCAGTACTTC.

CDR3 in amino acids: CASSQGGTTNTGELFF. For the CDR3, the DNA is TGCGCCAGCAGCCAAGGCGGGACTACGAACACCGGGGAGCTGTTTTTT. The chain combines TRBV4-3 with TRBJ2-2; 7 nucleotides align to TRBD2. Germline V CDR1 and CDR2: LGHNA, YSLEER. Trimming took 1 base from V and 0 from J; bases not matched to a gene: 2. The CDR3 runs 16 residues.

This clone turned up a few times. The CDR3 protein is CAWRMWGGKRNTEAFF. The CDR3 DNA is TGTGCCTGGAGGATGTGGGGGGGCAAGAGGAACACTGAAGCTTTCTTT. V usage is TRBV30 and J usage is TRBJ1-1; TRBD1 might be the D (6 bases). Germline values: CDR1 GTSNPN, CDR2 SVGIG (reference sequence). This CDR3 has 16 residues. V was cut by 3 bases and J by 1 base, with 18 bases left in between.

This clone showed up just once. CDR3: CASSAWYSGLNQPQHF. The DNA of the CDR3 is TGTGCCAGCAGTGCCTGGTATTCCGGCCTCAATCAGCCCCAGCATTTT. The chain employs TRBV27 and TRBJ1-5; no clear D gene. CDR1 is MNHEY and CDR2 is SMNVEV in the germline V gene (reference sequence). The CDR3 consists of 16 residues. V was shortened by 5 bases and J by 3 bases, with 17 bases between the two germline ends.

The CDR3 nucleotides read TGCAGCGTTGATGCCAGGGTGGGCACAGATACGCAGTATTTT. Protein: CSVDARVGTDTQYF. This sequence joins TRBV29-1 and TRBJ2-3, with TRBD1 as a possible D gene (5 bases). Germline V gene sequence: CDR1 SQVTM, CDR2 ANQGSEA. The ends were cut back, 3 bases at V and 1 base at J, with 11 bases in the middle. This CDR3 has 14 residues.